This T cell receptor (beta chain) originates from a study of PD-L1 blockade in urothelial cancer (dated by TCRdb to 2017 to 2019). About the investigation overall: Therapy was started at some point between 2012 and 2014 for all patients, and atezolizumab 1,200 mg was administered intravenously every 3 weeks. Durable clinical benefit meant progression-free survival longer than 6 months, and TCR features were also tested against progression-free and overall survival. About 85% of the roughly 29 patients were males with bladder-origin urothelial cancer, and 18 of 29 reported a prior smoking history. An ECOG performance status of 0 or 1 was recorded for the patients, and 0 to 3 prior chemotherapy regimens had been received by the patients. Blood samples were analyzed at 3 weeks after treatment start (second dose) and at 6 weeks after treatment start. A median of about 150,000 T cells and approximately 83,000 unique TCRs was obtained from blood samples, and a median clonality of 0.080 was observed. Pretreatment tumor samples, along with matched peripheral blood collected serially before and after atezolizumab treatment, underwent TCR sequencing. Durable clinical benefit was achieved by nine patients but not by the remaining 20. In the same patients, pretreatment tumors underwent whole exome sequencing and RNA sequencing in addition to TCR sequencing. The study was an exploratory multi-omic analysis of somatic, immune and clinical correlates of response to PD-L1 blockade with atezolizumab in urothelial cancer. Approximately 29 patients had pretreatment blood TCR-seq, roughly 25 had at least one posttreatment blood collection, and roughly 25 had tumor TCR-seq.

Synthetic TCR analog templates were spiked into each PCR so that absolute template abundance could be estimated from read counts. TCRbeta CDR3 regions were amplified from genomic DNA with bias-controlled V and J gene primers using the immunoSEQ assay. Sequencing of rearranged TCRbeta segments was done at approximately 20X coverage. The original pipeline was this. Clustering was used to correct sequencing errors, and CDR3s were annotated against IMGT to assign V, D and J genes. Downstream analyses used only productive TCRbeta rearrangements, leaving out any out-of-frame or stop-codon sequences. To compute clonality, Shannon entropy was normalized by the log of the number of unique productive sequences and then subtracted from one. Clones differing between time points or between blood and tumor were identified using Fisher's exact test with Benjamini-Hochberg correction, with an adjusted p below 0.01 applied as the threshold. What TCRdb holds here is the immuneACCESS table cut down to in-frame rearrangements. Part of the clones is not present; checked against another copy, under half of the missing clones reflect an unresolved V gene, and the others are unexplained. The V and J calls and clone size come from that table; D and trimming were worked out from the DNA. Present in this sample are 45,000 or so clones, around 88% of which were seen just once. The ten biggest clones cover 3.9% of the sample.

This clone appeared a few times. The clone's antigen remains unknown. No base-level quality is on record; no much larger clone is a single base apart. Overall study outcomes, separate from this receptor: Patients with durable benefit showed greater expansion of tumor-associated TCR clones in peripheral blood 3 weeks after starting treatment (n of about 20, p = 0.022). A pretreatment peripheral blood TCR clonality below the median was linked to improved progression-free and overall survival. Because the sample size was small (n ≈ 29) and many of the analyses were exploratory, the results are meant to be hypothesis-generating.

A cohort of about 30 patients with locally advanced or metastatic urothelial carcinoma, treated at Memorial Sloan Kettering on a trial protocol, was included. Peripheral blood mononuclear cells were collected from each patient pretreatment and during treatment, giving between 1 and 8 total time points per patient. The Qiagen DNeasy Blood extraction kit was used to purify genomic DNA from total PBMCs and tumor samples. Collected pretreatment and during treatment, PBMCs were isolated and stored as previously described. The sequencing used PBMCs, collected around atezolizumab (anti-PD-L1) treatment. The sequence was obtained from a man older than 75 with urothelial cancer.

The CDR3 protein: CASSSRQGSGIQYF. The base sequence is TGCGCCAGCAGCTCAAGACAGGGATCGGGCATTCAGTACTTC. This sequence uses TRBV5-1 and TRBJ2-4; 7 junctional bases match TRBD1. In the germline V gene, CDR1 corresponds to SGHRS and CDR2 to YFSETQ. Here V drops 3 bases and J drops 9 bases, and the junction holds 9 bases not matched to any gene. The CDR3 runs 14 amino acids, cysteine and phenylalanine included. The retained sequence is limited to the CDR3, 42 bases, with the frame set at the first base. With all but the CDR3 taken from the reference TRBV5-1 and TRBJ2-4 genes, the full variable domain is: KAGVTQTPRYLIKTRGQQVTLSCSPISGHRSVSWYQQTPGQGLQFLFEYFSETQRNKGNFPGRFSGRQFSNSRSEMNVSTLELGDSALYLCASSSRQGSGIQYFGAGTRLSVL.